This is a list of T cell receptor beta chains from one sample in a study of CD8 T cells in Susac syndrome. One entry per CDR3 protein, called by TCRdb with MiXCR from the immunoSEQ multiplex PCR reads. The table lists tens of thousands of distinct CDR3 sequences, roughly 93% of them singletons. The sequencing input was CD4+ T cells from PBMCs. Every receptor here comes from a human donor with Susac syndrome. CDR3s include the opening cysteine and the closing phenylalanine or tryptophan. The order of the fields is CDR3 protein, CDR3 DNA, clone size, D gene, J gene, V gene. A D gene is named only where the DNA matches it firmly. A clone size is listed for some rows: how often the clone was seen (once, few, many), or a class if it is expanded.

CDR3: CASSLIGSSGGGEQFF
DNA: TGTGCCAGCAGCTTAATAGGGTCTAGCGGTGGGGGTGAGCAGTTCTTC
size: few
D: TRBD2
J: TRBJ2-1
V: TRBV7-3

CDR3: CASRQDRADGYTF
DNA: TGTGCCAGCAGACAAGACAGGGCGGATGGCTACACCTTC
size: NA
D: TRBD1
J: TRBJ1-2
V: TRBV6-2/TRBV6-3

CDR3: CASSQVGTTTDTF
DNA: TGTGCCAGCAGCCAAGTTGGGACAACCACCGACACCTTC
size: NA
D: NA
J: TRBJ1-2
V: TRBV4-2

CDR3: CASSLGQGANYGYTF
DNA: TGTGCCAGCAGCTTGGGGCAGGGAGCTAACTATGGCTACACCTTC
size: NA
D: NA
J: TRBJ1-2
V: TRBV7-2

CDR3: CASSTQGNNSPLHF
DNA: TGTGCCAGCAGTACTCAGGGGAACAATTCACCCCTCCACTTT
size: NA
D: NA
J: TRBJ1-6
V: TRBV2

CDR3: CASSLVQGDQKLFF
DNA: TGTGCCAGCAGTTTGGTACAGGGAGATCAAAAACTGTTTTTT
size: NA
D: NA
J: TRBJ1-4
V: TRBV28

CDR3: CASTRRGPNNEQFF
DNA: TGTGCCAGCACCCGGCGGGGCCCCAACAATGAGCAGTTCTTC
size: NA
D: NA
J: TRBJ2-1
V: TRBV7-2

CDR3: CASSLERGGTETQYF
DNA: TGCGCCAGCAGCTTAGAGCGGGGGGGCACAGAGACCCAGTACTTC
size: once
D: TRBD2
J: TRBJ2-5
V: TRBV5-1

CDR3: CSARGDRGSYEQYF
DNA: TGCAGTGCCCGCGGGGACAGGGGCTCCTACGAGCAGTACTTC
size: NA
D: TRBD1
J: TRBJ2-7
V: TRBV20-1

CDR3: CAFFYGGSTDTQYF
DNA: TGTGCCTTTTTCTACGGGGGGAGCACAGATACGCAGTATTTT
size: NA
D: TRBD2
J: TRBJ2-3
V: TRBV30

CDR3: CASSLPGQGETQYF
DNA: TGTGCCAGCAGTTTACCCGGACAGGGAGAGACCCAGTACTTC
size: NA
D: TRBD1
J: TRBJ2-5
V: TRBV28

CDR3: CASSLRDREGQYF
DNA: TGTGCCAGCTCACTCCGGGACAGGGAAGGGCAGTACTTC
size: NA
D: TRBD1
J: TRBJ2-7
V: TRBV18

CDR3: CSALTGGRNTEAFF
DNA: TGCAGCGCATTGACAGGGGGCCGGAACACTGAAGCTTTCTTT
size: NA
D: TRBD1
J: TRBJ1-1
V: TRBV29-1

CDR3: CASSYSGGNEKLFF
DNA: TGTGCCAGCAGTTACTCGGGGGGTAATGAAAAACTGTTTTTT
size: NA
D: NA
J: TRBJ1-4
V: TRBV6-5

CDR3: CASSSQGARNSPLHF
DNA: TGTGCCAGCAGTTCACAGGGGGCTAGGAATTCACCCCTCCACTTT
size: NA
D: TRBD1
J: TRBJ1-6
V: TRBV6-2/TRBV6-3

CDR3: CASSLDSGGLAKPQHF
DNA: TGTGCCAGCAGCTTAGATTCCGGGGGGCTGGCAAAGCCCCAGCATTTT
size: NA
D: NA
J: TRBJ1-5
V: TRBV7-9

CDR3: CSVEYGLAGGSTELFF
DNA: TGCAGCGTTGAATATGGCCTAGCGGGGGGTAGTACAGAGCTGTTTTTT
size: NA
D: TRBD2
J: TRBJ2-2
V: TRBV29-1

CDR3: CASSMGQGRVNQPQHF
DNA: TGTGCCAGTAGTATGGGACAGGGGAGGGTCAATCAGCCCCAGCATTTT
size: NA
D: TRBD1
J: TRBJ1-5
V: TRBV19

CDR3: CASSLYGAGYTF
DNA: TGTGCCAGCAGTTTATACGGGGCGGGCTACACCTTC
size: NA
D: NA
J: TRBJ1-2
V: TRBV12-3/TRBV12-4

CDR3: CASSPSATLSYGYTF
DNA: TGTGCCAGCAGTCCCTCGGCGACGCTCAGTTATGGCTACACCTTC
size: NA
D: NA
J: TRBJ1-2
V: TRBV12-3/TRBV12-4

CDR3: CAISGGGSETQYF
DNA: TGTGCCATCAGCGGGGGAGGGTCGGAGACCCAGTACTTC
size: NA
D: TRBD2
J: TRBJ2-5
V: TRBV10-3

CDR3: CSAQGAGAKTQYF
DNA: TGCAGTGCCCAGGGGGCTGGGGCAAAGACCCAGTACTTC
size: NA
D: TRBD1
J: TRBJ2-5
V: TRBV20-1

CDR3: CASSLASQPGNQPQHF
DNA: TGTGCCAGCAGCTTGGCCTCTCAGCCGGGCAATCAGCCCCAGCATTTT
size: NA
D: NA
J: TRBJ1-5
V: TRBV5-6

CDR3: CASSPGAYPDTQYF
DNA: TGCGCCAGCAGCCCGGGGGCCTACCCGGATACGCAGTATTTT
size: NA
D: NA
J: TRBJ2-3
V: TRBV5-1

CDR3: CASADLTPGEKLFF
DNA: TGTGCCAGCGCAGATTTGACCCCGGGGGAAAAACTGTTTTTT
size: NA
D: NA
J: TRBJ1-4
V: TRBV2

CDR3: CASSPPGQVTQYF
DNA: TGTGCCAGCTCACCACCGGGCCAAGTGACCCAGTACTTC
size: NA
D: NA
J: TRBJ2-5
V: TRBV18

CDR3: CAWSVRGVQFF
DNA: TGTGCCTGGAGTGTACGGGGGGTGCAGTTCTTC
size: NA
D: TRBD2
J: TRBJ2-1
V: TRBV30

CDR3: CSARVVQGIWGSPLHF
DNA: TGCAGTGCTAGAGTGGTGCAGGGAATCTGGGGATCACCCCTCCACTTT
size: NA
D: NA
J: TRBJ1-6
V: TRBV20-1

CDR3: CASSLVRASDIQYF
DNA: TGTGCCAGCAGTTTGGTCAGGGCGTCGGACATTCAGTACTTC
size: NA
D: NA
J: TRBJ2-4
V: TRBV28

CDR3: CAIRGDLASSYNEQFF
DNA: TGTGCCATCCGGGGGGATCTAGCGTCCTCCTACAATGAGCAGTTCTTC
size: once
D: TRBD2
J: TRBJ2-1
V: TRBV10-3

CDR3: CASSPRPDDDEQFF
DNA: TGTGCCAGCTCACCCCGGCCGGACGACGATGAGCAGTTCTTC
size: NA
D: NA
J: TRBJ2-1
V: TRBV18